A single TCR beta chain is shown here with its context. Its antigen remains unidentified. The repertoire was sequenced with immunoSEQ multiplex PCR; TCRdb's copy has only in-frame clones and lacks some. The sample holds around 2.5 million clones, approximately 93% seen once. This record belongs to a study of shared clonotypes between healthy human individuals. Points from the study as a whole: Sharing across a few donors was seen in 4.5% to 5.5% of naive CD4 clonotypes. Only blood was sampled; tissue repertoires likely differ.

Splitting of CD4+ cells produced CD45RA+ naive and CD45RA-negative memory subsets. J gave up 7 bases and V 3 bases, and 13 bases lay outside the gene matches. The CDR3 runs 18 residues. Germline V CDR1 and CDR2: ENHRY, SYGVKD. Sample: naive CD4+ T cells from PBMCs. As for subset: CD45RA+ positively selected. This receptor was taken from a man aged 18 to 29 in good health. Some clones in this sample may be carry-over from other donors' samples. This chain uses TRBV10-3 with TRBJ2-5; 14 positions match TRBD2. For the CDR3, the DNA is TGTGCCATCAGTGACCCCCTACCGGGACTAGCGGGAGTTTGGACCCAGTACTTC. Its protein is CAISDPLPGLAGVWTQYF.